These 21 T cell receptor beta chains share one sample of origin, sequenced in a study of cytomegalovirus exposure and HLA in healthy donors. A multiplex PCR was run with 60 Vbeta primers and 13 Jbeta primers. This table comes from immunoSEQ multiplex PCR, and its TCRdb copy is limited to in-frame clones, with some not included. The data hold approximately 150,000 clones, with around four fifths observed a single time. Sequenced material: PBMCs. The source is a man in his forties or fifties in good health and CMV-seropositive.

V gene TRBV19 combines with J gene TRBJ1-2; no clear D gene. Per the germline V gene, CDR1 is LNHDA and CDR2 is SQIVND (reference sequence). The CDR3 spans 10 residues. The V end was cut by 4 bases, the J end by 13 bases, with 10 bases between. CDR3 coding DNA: TGTGCCAGTAGTAACAGACGTCCCACCTTC. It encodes CASSNRRPTF.

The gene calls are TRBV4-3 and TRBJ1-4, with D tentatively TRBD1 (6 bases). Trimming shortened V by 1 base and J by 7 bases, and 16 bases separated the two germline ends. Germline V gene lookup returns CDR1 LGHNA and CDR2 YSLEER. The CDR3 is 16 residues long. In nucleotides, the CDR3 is TGCGCCAGCAGCCAAGTGGGGCGGGGGCCCAGTGAAAAACTGTTTTTT. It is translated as CASSQVGRGPSEKLFF.

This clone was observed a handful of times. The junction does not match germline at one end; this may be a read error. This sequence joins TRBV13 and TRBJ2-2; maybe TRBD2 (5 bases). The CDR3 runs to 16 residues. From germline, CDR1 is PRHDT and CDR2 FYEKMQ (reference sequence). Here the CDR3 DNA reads TGTGCCAGCAGCGGAGGATTGGAGAGGAACACCGGAGAGCTGTTTTTT. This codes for CASSGGLERNTGELFF. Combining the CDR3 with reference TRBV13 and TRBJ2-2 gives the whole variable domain AAGVIQSPRHLIKEKRETATLKCYPIPRHDTVYWYQQGPGQDPQFLISFYEKMQSDKGSIPDRFSAQQFSDYHSELNMSSLELGDSALYFCASSGGLERNTGELFFGEGSRLTVL.

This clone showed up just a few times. The CDR3 sequence is CAWRFTTGGANVLTF. The CDR3 DNA reads as TGTGCCTGGAGGTTTACCACAGGGGGGGCCAACGTCCTGACTTTC. J is TRBJ2-6 and V is TRBV30; D may be TRBD1 (6 bases). The V end was cut by 3 bases, the J end by 4 bases, with 13 bases between. Looked up from germline, CDR1 is GTSNPN and CDR2 is SVGIG (reference sequence). The CDR3 has 15 residues.

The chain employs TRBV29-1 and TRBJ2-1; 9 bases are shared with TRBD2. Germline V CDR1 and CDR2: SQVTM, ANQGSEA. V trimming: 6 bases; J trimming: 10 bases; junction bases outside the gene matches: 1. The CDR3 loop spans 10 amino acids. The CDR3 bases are TGCAGCGTGCTAGCGGGGGAGCAGTTCTTC. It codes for CSVLAGEQFF.

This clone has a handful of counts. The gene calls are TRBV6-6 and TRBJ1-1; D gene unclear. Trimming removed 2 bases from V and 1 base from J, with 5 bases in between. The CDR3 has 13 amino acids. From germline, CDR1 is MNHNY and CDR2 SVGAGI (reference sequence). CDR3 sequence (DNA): TGTGCCAGCAGTTACGTGGCGAACACTGAAGCTTTCTTT. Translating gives CASSYVANTEAFF.

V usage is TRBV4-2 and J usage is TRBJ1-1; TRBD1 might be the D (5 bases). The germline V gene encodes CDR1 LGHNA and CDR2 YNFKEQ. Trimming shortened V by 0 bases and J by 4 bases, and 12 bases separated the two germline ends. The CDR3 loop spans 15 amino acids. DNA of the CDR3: TGTGCCAGCAGCCAAGACTTGGGGGGTATCACTGAAGCTTTCTTT. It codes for CASSQDLGGITEAFF.

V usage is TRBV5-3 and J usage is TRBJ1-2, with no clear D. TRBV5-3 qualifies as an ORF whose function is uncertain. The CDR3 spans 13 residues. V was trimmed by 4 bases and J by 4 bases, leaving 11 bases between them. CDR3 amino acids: CARSRGLCYGYTF. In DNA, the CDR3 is TGTGCCAGAAGCCGAGGGTTGTGCTATGGCTACACCTTC.

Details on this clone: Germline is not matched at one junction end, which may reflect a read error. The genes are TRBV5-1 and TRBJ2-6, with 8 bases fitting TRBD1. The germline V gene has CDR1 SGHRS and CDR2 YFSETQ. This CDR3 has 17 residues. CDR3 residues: CASSPQGASSGANGLTF. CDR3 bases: TGCGCCAGCAGCCCTCAGGGGGCAAGCTCTGGGGCCAACGGCCTGACTTTC.

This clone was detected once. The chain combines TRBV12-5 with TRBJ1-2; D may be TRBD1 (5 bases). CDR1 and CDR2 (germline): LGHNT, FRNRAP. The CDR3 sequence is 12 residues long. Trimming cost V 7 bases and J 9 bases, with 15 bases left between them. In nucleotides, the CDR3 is TGTGCTAGTGCGCCGCCGGGGGGAAGCTACACCTTC. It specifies CASAPPGGSYTF.

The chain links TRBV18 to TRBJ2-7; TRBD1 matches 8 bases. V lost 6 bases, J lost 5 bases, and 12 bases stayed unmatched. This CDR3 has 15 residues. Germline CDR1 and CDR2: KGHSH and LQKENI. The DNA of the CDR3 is TGTGCCAGCTCCTCGGGCCAGGACAGGGTCGACGAGCAGTACTTC. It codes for CASSSGQDRVDEQYF.

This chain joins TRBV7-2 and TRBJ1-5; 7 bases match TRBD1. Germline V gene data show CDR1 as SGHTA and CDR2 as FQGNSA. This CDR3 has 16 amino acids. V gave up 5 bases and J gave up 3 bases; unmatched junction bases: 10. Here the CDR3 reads CASSPDRASFNQPQHF. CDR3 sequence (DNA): TGTGCCAGCAGCCCAGACAGGGCGAGCTTCAATCAGCCCCAGCATTTT.

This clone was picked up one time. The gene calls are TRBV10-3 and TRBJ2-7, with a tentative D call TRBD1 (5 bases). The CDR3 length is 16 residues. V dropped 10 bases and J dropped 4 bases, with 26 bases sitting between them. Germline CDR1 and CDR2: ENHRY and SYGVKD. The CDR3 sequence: CATGHAMSTDSYEQYF. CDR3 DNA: TGTGCCACAGGACACGCCATGAGCACCGATAGTTACGAGCAGTACTTC.

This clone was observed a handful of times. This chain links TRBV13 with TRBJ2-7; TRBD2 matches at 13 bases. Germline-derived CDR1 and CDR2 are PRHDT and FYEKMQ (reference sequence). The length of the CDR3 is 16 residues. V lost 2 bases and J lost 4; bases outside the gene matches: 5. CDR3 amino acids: CASSLTSGRASYEQYF. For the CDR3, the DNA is TGTGCCAGCAGCTTAACTAGCGGGAGGGCCAGTTACGAGCAGTACTTC.

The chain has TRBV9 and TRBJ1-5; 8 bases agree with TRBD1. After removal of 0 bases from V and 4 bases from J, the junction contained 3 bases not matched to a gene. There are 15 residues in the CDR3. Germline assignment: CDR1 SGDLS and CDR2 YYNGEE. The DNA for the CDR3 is TGTGCCAGCAGCGTAGGGACAGGGCGAAATCAGCCCCAGCATTTT. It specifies CASSVGTGRNQPQHF.

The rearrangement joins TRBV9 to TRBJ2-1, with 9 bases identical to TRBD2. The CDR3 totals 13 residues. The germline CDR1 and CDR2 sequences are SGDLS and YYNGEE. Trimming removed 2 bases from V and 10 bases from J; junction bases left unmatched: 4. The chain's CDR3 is CASSVAGGNEQFF. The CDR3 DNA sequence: TGTGCCAGCAGCGTCGCGGGAGGGAACGAGCAGTTCTTC.

CDR3 sequence: CACRDRDHSPLHF. The CDR3 DNA is TGTGCCTGCCGGGACAGGGATCATTCACCCCTCCACTTT. The J gene is TRBJ1-6, the V gene TRBV30; 9 nucleotides line up with TRBD1. Germline assignment: CDR1 GTSNPN and CDR2 SVGIG (reference sequence). This CDR3 has 13 residues. V lost 6 bases and J lost 8; bases outside the gene matches: 5. The full variable domain, in which reference TRBV30 and TRBJ1-6 provide the parts outside the CDR3, is SQTIHQWPATLVQPVGSPLSLECTVEGTSNPNLYWYRQAAGRGLQLLFYSVGIGQISSEVPQNLSASRPQDRQFILSSKKLLLSDSGFYLCACRDRDHSPLHFGNGTRLTVT.

The CDR3 DNA is TGTGCCAGCAGCTCCCAGGGGCTCCTCACAGATACGCAGTATTTT. Protein sequence: CASSSQGLLTDTQYF. The chain carries TRBV5-4 and TRBJ2-3, with a tentative D call TRBD1 (6 bases). Trimming pared 3 bases from V and 2 bases from J, leaving 13 bases between. Germline CDR1 is SGHNT and CDR2 is YYREEE (reference sequence). The CDR3 spans 15 residues.

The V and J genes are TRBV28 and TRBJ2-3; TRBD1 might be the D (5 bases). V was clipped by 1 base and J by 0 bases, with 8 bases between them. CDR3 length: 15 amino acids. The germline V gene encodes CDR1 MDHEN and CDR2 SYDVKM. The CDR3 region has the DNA TGTGCCAGCAGTTTATTGACAGCTAGCACAGATACGCAGTATTTT. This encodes CASSLLTASTDTQYF.

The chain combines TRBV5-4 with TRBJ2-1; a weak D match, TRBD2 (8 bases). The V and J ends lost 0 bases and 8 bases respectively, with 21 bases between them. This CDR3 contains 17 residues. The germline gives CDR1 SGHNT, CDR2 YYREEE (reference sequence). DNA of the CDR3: TGTGCCAGCAGCTTGGGGGAGGGGGCGGGAGGTTTCCATGAGCAGTTCTTC. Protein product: CASSLGEGAGGFHEQFF.

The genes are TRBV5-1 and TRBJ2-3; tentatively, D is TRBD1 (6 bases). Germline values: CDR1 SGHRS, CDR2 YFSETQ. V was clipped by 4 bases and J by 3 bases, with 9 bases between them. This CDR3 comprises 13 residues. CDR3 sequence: CASSPTGTDTQYF. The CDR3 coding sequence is TGCGCCAGCAGCCCCACAGGGACAGATACGCAGTATTTT.